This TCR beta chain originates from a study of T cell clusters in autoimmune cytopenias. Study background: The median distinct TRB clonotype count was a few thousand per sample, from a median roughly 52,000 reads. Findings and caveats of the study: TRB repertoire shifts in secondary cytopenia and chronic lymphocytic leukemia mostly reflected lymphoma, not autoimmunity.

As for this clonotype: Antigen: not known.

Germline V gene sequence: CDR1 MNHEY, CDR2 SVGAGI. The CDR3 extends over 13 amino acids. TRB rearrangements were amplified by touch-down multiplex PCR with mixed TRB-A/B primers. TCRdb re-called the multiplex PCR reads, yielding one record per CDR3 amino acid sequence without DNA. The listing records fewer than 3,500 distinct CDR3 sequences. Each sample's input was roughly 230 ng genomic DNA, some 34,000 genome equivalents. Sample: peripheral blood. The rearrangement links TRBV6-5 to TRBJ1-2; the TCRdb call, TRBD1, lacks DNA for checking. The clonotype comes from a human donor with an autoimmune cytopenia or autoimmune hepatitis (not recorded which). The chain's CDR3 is CASSLDRVGGYTF.